This T cell receptor beta chain was sequenced in a study of cytomegalovirus exposure and HLA in healthy donors. In the case of this clone: The antigen is not known.

Deletions cut 3 bases from V and 0 bases from J, with 9 bases between. The CDR3 consists of 14 residues. Per germline, CDR1 GTSNPN and CDR2 SVGIG (reference sequence). Study-wide results and limits: The authors listed 150 to 200 TCR beta chains as cytomegalovirus-associated.

Libraries were prepared by immunoSEQ multiplex PCR; TCRdb keeps only in-frame clonotypes and omits some of them. Among fewer than 150,000 clones listed, approximately 85% were seen once. This chain uses TRBV30 with TRBJ1-3; TRBD1 is a possible D gene (5 bases). Material for sequencing was PBMCs. The clonotype originates from a man younger than 35 in good health and CMV-seronegative. The CDR3: CAWSPGGSGNTIYF. CDR3 in DNA: TGTGCCTGGAGCCCCGGGGGCTCTGGAAACACCATATATTTT.